This TCR beta chain was recovered during a study of blood T cell repertoires in COVID-19. Study-wide context: Whether acute or convalescent, the COVID-19 samples came from the United States, Italy and Spain. In each case, the material was cDNA or gDNA derived from T cells, B-cell-depleted T cells, or PBMCs.

The CDR3 totals 15 residues. The V gene end was trimmed by 0 bases and the J gene end by 4 bases; junction bases not matched to a gene: 4. Per germline, CDR1 SGDLS and CDR2 YYNGEE. In the authors' workflow: Amplified reference gene primers provided the basis for estimating nucleated cell counts. The protocol was immunoSEQ multiplex PCR, while the TCRdb copy is restricted to in-frame clones and leaves out a portion. The V and J calls and clone size are taken from that table; D and trimming were inferred from the DNA. The sample shows approximately 300,000 clones, 80% to 95% of them seen only once. In Seattle, patients joined the study during active infection and were tracked longitudinally.

This receptor was obtained from a woman in her twenties or thirties with COVID-19, enrolled during active disease. Specimen: peripheral blood. The V gene is TRBV9, the J gene TRBJ2-5, with TRBD2 matching 9 bases. The CDR3 region has the DNA TGTGCCAGCAGCGTAGGGGGAGCGGGAGGAGAGACCCAGTACTTC. Translation gives CASSVGGAGGETQYF.